These 28 T cell receptor beta chains originate from one sample sequenced in a study of cytomegalovirus exposure and HLA in healthy donors (dated by TCRdb to 2016 to 2017). Libraries were prepared through the immunoSEQ multiplex PCR assay. Entries here come from immuneACCESS through TCRdb and include only in-frame sequences with V and J called. Some clones fail to appear in such tables; in the studies checked, an unresolved V gene covers under half of the shortfall, and the cause of the remainder is unknown. In this sample the table shows some 170,000 clones, about four fifths of which occur a single time. Clones ranked in the top ten supply about 9.4% of the sample. Sequencing was carried out using PBMCs. These receptors were taken from a man under 40 in good health and CMV-seropositive.

The chain uses TRBV11-2 and TRBJ2-2, with a weak D call TRBD2 (6 bases). Trimming left V 5 bases short and J 4 bases short, with 26 bases between. From germline, CDR1 is SGHAT and CDR2 FQNNGV. This CDR3 is 19 amino acids long. The CDR3 sequence is CASSATSGTEGLFTGELFF. In nucleotides, the CDR3 is TGTGCCAGCAGCGCAACTTCAGGAACGGAGGGACTTTTCACCGGGGAGCTGTTTTTT.

This chain links TRBV19 with TRBJ2-7; TRBD2 matches at 15 bases. The CDR3 extends over 18 amino acids. V lost 4 bases and J lost 0; bases outside the gene matches: 7. Germline CDR1 LNHDA, CDR2 SQIVND (reference sequence). The CDR3 DNA reads TGTGCCAGTAGTAGTACCGGGACTAGCGGGGGGAGCTCCTACGAGCAGTACTTC. It specifies CASSSTGTSGGSSYEQYF.

The rearrangement joins TRBV11-2 to TRBJ2-2, with 8 bases matching TRBD1. Germline loops: CDR1 SGHAT, CDR2 FQNNGV. The CDR3 contains 15 residues. Trimming at V came to 6 bases and at J to 1 base, leaving 4 bases not matched to a gene. CDR3 residues: CASRSDRGNTGELFF. The CDR3 region has the DNA TGTGCCAGCAGATCCGACAGGGGGAACACCGGGGAGCTGTTTTTT.

This clone has only a few counts. This CDR3 is CASSSPGRGAYEQYF. CDR3 DNA: TGTGCCAGCAGTAGCCCAGGACGGGGAGCCTACGAGCAGTACTTC. The gene calls are TRBV28 and TRBJ2-7; D might be TRBD2 (5 bases). CDR1 is MDHEN and CDR2 is SYDVKM in the germline V gene. The CDR3 loop spans 15 amino acids. Trimming shortened V by 5 bases and J by 2 bases, and 16 bases separated the two germline ends.

This chain joins TRBV6-5 and TRBJ2-3; 9 bases align to TRBD2. CDR3 size: 16 residues. CDR1 is MNHEY, CDR2 SVGAGI, per germline. V was pared by 2 bases and J by 2 bases, with 5 bases of the junction left unmatched. CDR3 loop: CASSYGTSLITDTQYF. CDR3 nucleotide sequence: TGTGCCAGCAGTTACGGGACTAGCCTAATCACAGATACGCAGTATTTT.

The chain links TRBV19 to TRBJ1-5; 7 bases agree with TRBD1. J was trimmed by 5 bases and V by 5 bases; bases with no gene match: 9. This CDR3 has 15 amino acids. CDR1 and CDR2 from the germline V gene are LNHDA and SQIVND (reference sequence). The CDR3: CASSEGTDPDQPQHF. Here the CDR3 DNA reads TGTGCCAGTAGTGAGGGGACAGATCCTGATCAGCCCCAGCATTTT. Drawing the rest from reference TRBV19 and TRBJ1-5, the complete variable domain is DGGITQSPKYLFRKEGQNVTLSCEQNLNHDAMYWYRQDPGQGLRLIYYSQIVNDFQKGDIAEGYSVSREKKESFPLTVTSAQKNPTAFYLCASSEGTDPDQPQHFGDGTRLSIL.

V gene TRBV27 combines with J gene TRBJ1-1, with TRBD1 identical over 9 bases. J was trimmed by 1 base and V by 5 bases; bases with no gene match: 11. The CDR3 has 17 amino acids. Looked up from germline, CDR1 is MNHEY and CDR2 is SMNVEV (reference sequence). The CDR3 sequence: CASSPSPGQGPNTEAFF. The CDR3 DNA reads TGTGCCAGCAGTCCCTCGCCGGGACAGGGTCCGAACACTGAAGCTTTCTTT.

The chain combines TRBV10-3 with TRBJ2-5; the match to TRBD2 covers 9 bases. The ends lost 6 bases at V and 2 bases at J; junction bases unmatched: 7. Germline V lookup: CDR1 ENHRY, CDR2 SYGVKD. The CDR3 runs to 15 residues. The CDR3 DNA is TGTGCCATCAGCCCGGCTAGCGGGGTACAAGAGACCCAGTACTTC. This sequence encodes CAISPASGVQETQYF.

The chain has TRBV4-1 and TRBJ2-5; 14 nucleotides line up with TRBD2. CDR1 is MGHRA, CDR2 YSYEKL, per germline. After removal of 4 bases from V and 4 bases from J, the junction contained 2 bases not matched to a gene. CDR3 length equals 15 residues. CDR3 coding DNA: TGCGCCAGCAGCCCCGGACTAGCGGGAGGAGAGACCCAGTACTTC. The encoded protein is CASSPGLAGGETQYF.

In its sample, this clone was seen a few times. The CDR3 bases are TGTGCCAGCAGCCTACGTGGGGACAGATACACCGGGGAGCTGTTTTTT. Amino acid sequence: CASSLRGDRYTGELFF. V and J are TRBV7-3 and TRBJ2-2; TRBD1 agrees at 7 bases. The germline gives CDR1 SGHTA, CDR2 FQGTGA. V dropped 5 bases and J dropped 3; count of bases not matched to a gene: 9. This CDR3 contains 16 residues.

V and J are TRBV28 and TRBJ2-1; 12 positions match TRBD2. The CDR3 is 15 amino acids. Unmatched junction bases numbered 8, after V lost 6 bases and J lost 8 bases. Germline V gene lookup returns CDR1 MDHEN and CDR2 SYDVKM. The CDR3 DNA is TGTGCCAGCAGGACAGCTAGCGGGGGGGCAGATGAGCAGTTCTTC. Its translation is CASRTASGGADEQFF.

V and J are TRBV11-3 and TRBJ2-1; 7 bases are shared with TRBD2. Germline V gene data show CDR1 as SGHNT and CDR2 as YENEEA. V lost 3 bases and J lost 4; bases outside the gene matches: 3. CDR3 length equals 14 residues. In DNA, the CDR3 is TGTGCCAGCAGCTTTGGTAGCGGGTACAATGAGCAGTTCTTC. Its protein is CASSFGSGYNEQFF.

The rearrangement joins TRBV9 to TRBJ1-6, with D possibly matching TRBD1 (5 bases). Germline V gene data show CDR1 as SGDLS and CDR2 as YYNGEE. The length of the CDR3 is 15 residues. The V and J ends lost 0 bases and 11 bases respectively, with 15 bases between them. This CDR3 reads CASSVGGDLGTPLHF. Here the CDR3 DNA reads TGTGCCAGCAGCGTAGGGGGGGATTTGGGGACACCCCTCCACTTT.

This rearrangement joins TRBV7-3 to TRBJ1-1, with 8 bases that match TRBD1. The V and J ends lost 4 bases and 3 bases, in that order; junction bases with no gene match: 7. Germline CDR1 and CDR2: SGHTA and FQGTGA. This CDR3 has 15 residues. For the CDR3, the DNA is TGTGCCAGCAGCTGGCGACAGGGGAAAGACACTGAAGCTTTCTTT. Translation gives CASSWRQGKDTEAFF.

The chain is built from TRBV10-3 and TRBJ1-6; D ambiguous. The germline V and J ends were trimmed by 7 bases and 7 bases, with 14 bases remaining between them. Germline V gene lookup returns CDR1 ENHRY and CDR2 SYGVKD. This CDR3 is built from 14 residues. In DNA form, the CDR3 reads TGTGCCATCACCGGGTCCTCGGGAAATTCACCCCTCCACTTT. Its protein is CAITGSSGNSPLHF.

The CDR3 region has the DNA TGTGCCAGCAGCTTAGTGATCAGCTCTGGAAACACCATATATTTT. Encoded protein: CASSLVISSGNTIYF. V and J are TRBV7-9 and TRBJ1-3; the D is unclear. Germline V gives CDR1 SEHNR, CDR2 FQNEAQ (reference sequence). V was cut by 1 base and J by 0 bases, with 7 bases left in between. CDR3 length: 15 amino acids.

This rearrangement joins TRBV7-9 to TRBJ2-3; D perhaps matches TRBD2 (6 bases). The CDR3 has 15 residues. Trimming removed 5 bases at V and 6 bases at J, with 18 bases between. Germline assignment: CDR1 SEHNR and CDR2 FQNEAQ (reference sequence). Here the CDR3 reads CASSRGSTHTDTQYF. The DNA of the CDR3 is TGTGCCAGCAGCCGGGGGTCTACTCATACGGATACGCAGTATTTT.

This chain links TRBV7-9 with TRBJ2-1, with D possibly being TRBD1 (6 bases). V lost 5 bases, J lost 6 bases, and 14 bases lay in between. The CDR3 has 14 residues. Germline loops: CDR1 SEHNR, CDR2 FQNEAQ (reference sequence). CDR3 DNA sequence: TGTGCCAGCAGCCGAACAGGGTACGTCAATGAGCAGTTCTTC. Translating it yields CASSRTGYVNEQFF.

The V call is TRBV5-4, the J call TRBJ2-2; 7 nucleotides match TRBD1. CDR1 is SGHNT, CDR2 YYREEE, per germline (reference sequence). The CDR3 spans 16 residues. The junction had 12 bases not matched to a gene; V was cut back by 4 bases and J by 6 bases. The CDR3 nucleotides are TGTGCCAGCAGCCAAGGGGGCAACCCGAGGGCCGGGGAGCTGTTTTTT. It translates to CASSQGGNPRAGELFF.

This clone was found once. This sample includes further DNA sequences coding for the same CDR3. V usage is TRBV11-2 and J usage is TRBJ2-7; D perhaps matches TRBD1 (6 bases). The germline V gene has CDR1 SGHAT and CDR2 FQNNGV. With 9 bases removed from V and 6 bases from J, the gap between germline ends came to 24 bases. The CDR3 is made up of 15 amino acids. CDR3 coding DNA: TGTGCCAGTAGCCAAACCGGGACACCGGAGACCGAGCAGTACTTC. Translating gives CASSQTGTPETEQYF.

This clone occurred once. CDR3 protein: CASSRLAGDRNEQFF. The CDR3 DNA sequence: TGTGCCAGCAGCCGTCTAGCGGGAGATCGGAATGAGCAGTTCTTC. The V call is TRBV11-2, the J call TRBJ2-1, with 10 positions matching TRBD2. In germline, CDR1 is SGHAT, CDR2 FQNNGV. After removal of 5 bases from V and 7 bases from J, the junction contained 8 bases not matched to a gene. CDR3 size: 15 residues.

This clone was detected a few times. J is TRBJ2-3 and V is TRBV7-6; D is unclear. The CDR3 contains 15 residues. V lost 5 bases and J 6 bases, leaving 18 bases between the germline ends. Germline V lookup: CDR1 SGHVS, CDR2 FNYEAQ. CDR3: CASSAIYGGLDTQYF. As DNA, the CDR3 is TGTGCCAGCAGCGCCATATACGGCGGCCTTGATACGCAGTATTTT.

The chain joins TRBV27 to TRBJ2-3; D is possibly TRBD1 (6 bases). The CDR3 is 12 amino acids. The V end lost 5 bases, the J end lost 5 bases, and 8 bases lay between the germline ends. Germline CDR1 and CDR2: MNHEY and SMNVEV (reference sequence). The CDR3, as DNA: TGTGCCAGCAGTCCAGGGGTAGATACGCAGTATTTT. Translating gives CASSPGVDTQYF.

This rearrangement joins TRBV6-6 to TRBJ2-7; D uncertain. The germline CDR1 and CDR2 sequences are MNHNY and SVGAGI (reference sequence). Trimming shortened V by 0 bases and J by 0 bases, and 6 bases separated the two germline ends. CDR3 length: 14 amino acids. CDR3 nucleotide sequence: TGTGCCAGCAGTTACTCGGCCAGCTCCTACGAGCAGTACTTC. Translation gives CASSYSASSYEQYF.

The sample holds one count of this clone. CDR3 sequence reads: CASSWGQGLTDEQFF. The CDR3 nucleotides are TGTGCCAGCAGCTGGGGACAGGGGCTGACGGATGAGCAGTTCTTC. J is TRBJ2-1 and V is TRBV5-6, with 10 bases fitting TRBD1. The germline gives CDR1 SGHDT, CDR2 YYEEEE. The junction had 8 bases not matched to a gene; V was cut back by 3 bases and J by 8 bases. The CDR3 extends over 15 amino acids.

The chain uses TRBV28 and TRBJ1-5; TRBD1 matches at 7 bases. CDR1 and CDR2 (germline): MDHEN, SYDVKM. CDR3 size: 16 residues. V was pared by 5 bases and J by 2 bases, with 9 bases of the junction left unmatched. The CDR3 sequence is CASSGHRGRGNQPQHF. Written as DNA, the CDR3 is TGTGCCAGCAGTGGACACAGGGGAAGAGGCAATCAGCCCCAGCATTTT.

V usage is TRBV18 and J usage is TRBJ2-7; 10 bases fit TRBD1. Germline values: CDR1 KGHSH, CDR2 LQKENI. With V trimmed by 4 bases and J by 3 bases, 3 bases remained unmatched. The CDR3 has 14 residues. CDR3 in amino acids: CASSLRDRGYEQYF. The CDR3 DNA reads as TGTGCCAGCTCACTCCGGGACAGGGGCTACGAGCAGTACTTC.

The chain is built from TRBV7-6 and TRBJ1-4; D not resolved. From germline, CDR1 is SGHVS and CDR2 FNYEAQ. CDR3 size: 13 residues. Trimming cost V 2 bases and J 10 bases, with 11 bases left between them. CDR3 region: CASSLYLGGKLFF. CDR3 nucleotide sequence: TGTGCCAGCAGCTTATATTTAGGCGGAAAACTGTTTTTT.